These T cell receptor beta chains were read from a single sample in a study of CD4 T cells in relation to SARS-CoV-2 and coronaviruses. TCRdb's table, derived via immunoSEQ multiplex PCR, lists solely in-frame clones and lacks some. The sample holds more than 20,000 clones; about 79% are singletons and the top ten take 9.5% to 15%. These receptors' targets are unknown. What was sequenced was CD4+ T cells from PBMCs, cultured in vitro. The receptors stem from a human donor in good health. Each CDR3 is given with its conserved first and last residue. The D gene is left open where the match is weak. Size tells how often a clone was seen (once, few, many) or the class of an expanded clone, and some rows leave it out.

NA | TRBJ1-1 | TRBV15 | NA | CATSRAPTAKNTEAFF | TGTGCCACCAGCAGAGCACCGACAGCAAAGAACACTGAAGCTTTCTTT
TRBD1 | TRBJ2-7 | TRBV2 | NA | CASSNRGQGQYF | TGTGCCAGCAGCAACAGGGGTCAAGGGCAGTACTTC
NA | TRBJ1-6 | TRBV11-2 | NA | CASSPGRSYNSPLHF | TGTGCCAGCAGCCCCGGCCGCTCCTATAATTCACCCCTCCACTTT
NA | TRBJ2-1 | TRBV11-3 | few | CASSLGRRDGDEQFF | TGTGCCAGCAGCTTAGGTCGCAGGGATGGCGATGAGCAGTTCTTC
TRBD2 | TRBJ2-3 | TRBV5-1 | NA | CASSLEPSGGTSTDTQYF | TGCGCCAGCAGCTTGGAGCCCAGCGGGGGAACTAGCACAGATACGCAGTATTTT
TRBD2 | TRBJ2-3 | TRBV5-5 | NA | CASSLAPAGADTQYF | TGTGCCAGCAGCTTGGCCCCAGCGGGAGCAGATACGCAGTATTTT
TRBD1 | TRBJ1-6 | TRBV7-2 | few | CASSLVWTGYSPLHF | TGTGCCAGCAGCTTAGTATGGACAGGTTACTCACCCCTCCACTTT
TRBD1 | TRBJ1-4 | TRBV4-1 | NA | CASRKGPRGDNEKLFF | TGCGCCAGTAGAAAAGGACCCAGGGGGGACAATGAAAAACTGTTTTTT
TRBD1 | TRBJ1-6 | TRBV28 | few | CASTETGFNSPLHF | TGTGCCAGCACCGAGACAGGGTTCAATTCACCCCTCCACTTT
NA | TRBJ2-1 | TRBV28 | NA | CASSLVRWDEQFF | TGTGCCAGCAGTCTTGTCAGATGGGATGAGCAGTTCTTC
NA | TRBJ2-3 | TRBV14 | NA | CASSPRQLTDTQYF | TGTGCCAGCAGCCCCCGACAGCTCACAGATACGCAGTATTTT
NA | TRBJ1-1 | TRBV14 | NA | CASSQAPFRYTEAFF | TGTGCCAGCAGCCAAGCCCCATTCAGGTACACTGAAGCTTTCTTT
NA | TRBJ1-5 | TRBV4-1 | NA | CASSHRARGQPQHF | TGCGCCAGCAGCCACCGCGCCCGGGGTCAGCCCCAGCATTTT
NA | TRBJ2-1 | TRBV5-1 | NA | CASSSRDRDPQFF | TGCGCCAGCAGTAGTAGGGACCGGGACCCGCAGTTCTTC
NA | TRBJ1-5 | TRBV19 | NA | CASSLYAGAGQPQHF | TGTGCCAGTAGTTTATATGCAGGGGCAGGGCAGCCCCAGCATTTT
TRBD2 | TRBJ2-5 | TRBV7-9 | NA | CASSPGTSGRVEETQYF | TGTGCCAGCAGCCCCGGGACTAGCGGGAGGGTTGAAGAGACCCAGTACTTC
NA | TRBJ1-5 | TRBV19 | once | CASSGPKGWRNQPQHF | TGTGCCAGTAGTGGGCCAAAGGGTTGGCGCAATCAGCCCCAGCATTTT
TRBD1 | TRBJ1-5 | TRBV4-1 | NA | CASSHAGTGNQPQHF | TGCGCCAGCAGCCACGCCGGGACAGGGAATCAGCCCCAGCATTTT
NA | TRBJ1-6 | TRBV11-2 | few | CASSLEDNSPLHF | TGTGCCAGCAGCTTAGAAGACAATTCACCCCTCCACTTT
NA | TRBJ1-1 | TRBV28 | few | CASSFGNRATEAFF | TGTGCCAGCAGTTTCGGGAACAGGGCGACTGAAGCTTTCTTT
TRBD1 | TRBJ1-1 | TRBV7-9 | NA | CASIFILAGGINTEAFF | TGTGCCAGCATCTTTATCCTCGCAGGGGGAATAAACACTGAAGCTTTCTTT
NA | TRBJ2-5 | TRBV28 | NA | CASSPHTGSKTQYF | TGTGCCAGCAGTCCCCATACGGGATCCAAGACCCAGTACTTC
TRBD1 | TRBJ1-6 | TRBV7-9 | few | CASRPQTGDLGSPLHF | TGTGCCAGCAGACCCCAGACAGGGGATTTGGGATCACCCCTCCACTTT
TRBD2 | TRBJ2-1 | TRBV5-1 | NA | CASRKVPSGSSYNEQFF | TGCGCCAGCAGGAAGGTCCCTAGCGGGAGTTCCTACAATGAGCAGTTCTTC
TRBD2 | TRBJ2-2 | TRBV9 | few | CASSRRLAVGTGELFF | TGTGCCAGCAGCAGACGACTAGCGGTAGGCACCGGGGAGCTGTTTTTT
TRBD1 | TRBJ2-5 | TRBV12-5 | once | CASGGDRSHKETQYF | TGTGCTAGTGGAGGGGACAGGTCCCACAAAGAGACCCAGTACTTC
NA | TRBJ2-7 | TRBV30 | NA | CAWRAGQFYEQYF | TGTGCCTGGAGGGCGGGACAGTTCTACGAGCAGTACTTC
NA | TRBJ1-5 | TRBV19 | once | CASSISLGGNQPQHF | TGTGCCAGTAGTATATCTCTTGGGGGCAATCAGCCCCAGCATTTT
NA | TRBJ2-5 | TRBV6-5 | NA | CACIRETQYF | TGTGCCTGCATCAGGGAGACCCAGTACTTC
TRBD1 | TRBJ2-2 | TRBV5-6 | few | CASSGTGAGELFF | TGTGCCAGCAGCGGCACAGGGGCCGGGGAGCTGTTTTTT
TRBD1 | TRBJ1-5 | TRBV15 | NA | CATGYIQGARSNQPQHF | TGTGCCACCGGCTACATACAGGGGGCGCGCAGCAATCAGCCCCAGCATTTT
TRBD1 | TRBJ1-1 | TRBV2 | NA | CASSPGQGYTEAFF | TGTGCCAGCAGTCCGGGACAGGGATACACTGAAGCTTTCTTT
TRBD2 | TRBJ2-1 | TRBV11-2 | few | CASRRDRLAVNEQFF | TGTGCCAGCAGGAGAGACCGACTAGCGGTAAATGAGCAGTTCTTC
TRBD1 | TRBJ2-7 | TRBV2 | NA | CASSERQGKIYEQYF | TGTGCCAGCAGTGAACGACAGGGAAAGATCTACGAGCAGTACTTC
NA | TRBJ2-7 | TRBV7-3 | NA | CASSPWAGASSYEQYF | TGTGCCAGCAGCCCCTGGGCGGGGGCGAGCTCCTACGAGCAGTACTTC
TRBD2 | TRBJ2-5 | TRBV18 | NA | CASSPPLAGEETQYF | TGTGCCAGCTCACCACCGCTAGCGGGAGAGGAGACCCAGTACTTC
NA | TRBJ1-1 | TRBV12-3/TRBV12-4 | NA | CASSFNGNTEAFF | TGTGCCAGCAGTTTCAACGGGAACACTGAAGCTTTCTTT
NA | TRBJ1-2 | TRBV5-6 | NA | CASSSPRGWDGYTF | TGTGCCAGCAGCTCCCCCCGGGGGTGGGATGGCTACACCTTC
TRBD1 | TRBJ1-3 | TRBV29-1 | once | CSVAGQGFGNTIYF | TGCAGCGTTGCCGGACAGGGTTTTGGAAACACCATATATTTT
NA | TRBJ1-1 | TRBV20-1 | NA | CSASVRKKAFF | TGCAGTGCTAGCGTCAGGAAGAAGGCTTTCTTT
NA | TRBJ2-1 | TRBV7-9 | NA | CASSLNRDNEQFF | TGTGCCAGCAGCTTGAACAGAGACAATGAGCAGTTCTTC
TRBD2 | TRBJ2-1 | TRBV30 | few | CAWSMVAGINEQFF | TGTGCCTGGAGTATGGTAGCGGGGATCAATGAGCAGTTCTTC
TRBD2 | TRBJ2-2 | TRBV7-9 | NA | CASSLGLAGGAGELFF | TGTGCCAGCAGCTTAGGACTAGCGGGAGGAGCCGGGGAGCTGTTTTTT
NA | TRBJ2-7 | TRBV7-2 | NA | CASSLTPTYEQYF | TGTGCCAGCAGCTTAACGCCTACTTACGAGCAGTACTTC
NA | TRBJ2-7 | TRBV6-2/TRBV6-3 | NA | CASSQSRLAPQLPNEQYF | TGTGCCAGCAGTCAAAGCCGTCTAGCGCCTCAACTCCCGAACGAGCAGTACTTC